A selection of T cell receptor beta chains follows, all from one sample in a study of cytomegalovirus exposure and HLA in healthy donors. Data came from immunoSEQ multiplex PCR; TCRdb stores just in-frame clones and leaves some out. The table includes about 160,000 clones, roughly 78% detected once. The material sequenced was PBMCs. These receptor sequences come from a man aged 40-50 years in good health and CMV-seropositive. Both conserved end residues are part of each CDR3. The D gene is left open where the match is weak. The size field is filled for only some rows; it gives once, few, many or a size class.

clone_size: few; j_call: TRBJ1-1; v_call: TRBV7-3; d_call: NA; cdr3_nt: TGTGCCAGCAGGAGCACTGAAGCTTTCTTT; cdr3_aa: CASRSTEAFF
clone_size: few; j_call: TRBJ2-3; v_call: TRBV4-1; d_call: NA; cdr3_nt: TGCGCCAGCAGCCGGCCAGGGTCACGGGATACGCAGTATTTT; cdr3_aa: CASSRPGSRDTQYF
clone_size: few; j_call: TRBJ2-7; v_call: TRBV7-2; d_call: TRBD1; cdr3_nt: TGTGCCAGCAGCTTTCGATCGGGACAGGCCTCCTACGAGCAGTACTTC; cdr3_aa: CASSFRSGQASYEQYF
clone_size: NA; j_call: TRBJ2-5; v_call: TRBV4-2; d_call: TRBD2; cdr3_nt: TGTGCCAGCAGCCAAGATGGGACTAGCGGGGCCCAAGAGACCCAGTACTTC; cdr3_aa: CASSQDGTSGAQETQYF
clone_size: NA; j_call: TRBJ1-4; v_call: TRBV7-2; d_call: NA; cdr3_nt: TGTGCCAGCAGCTTAGATCGGGGACAAACCGGAGAAAAACTGTTTTTT; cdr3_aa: CASSLDRGQTGEKLFF
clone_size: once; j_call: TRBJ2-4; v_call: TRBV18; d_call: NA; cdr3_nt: TGTGCCAGCTCACCATTCCAGGGTCGGACCATTCAGTACTTC; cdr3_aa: CASSPFQGRTIQYF
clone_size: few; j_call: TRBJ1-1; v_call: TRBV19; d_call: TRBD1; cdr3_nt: TGTGCCAGTAGTTTTCCCGGGACAGGGACGAACACTGAAGCTTTCTTT; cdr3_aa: CASSFPGTGTNTEAFF
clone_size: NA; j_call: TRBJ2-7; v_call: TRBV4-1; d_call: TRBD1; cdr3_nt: TGCGCCAGCAGCGTCCGGGACAGGGGGAACGAGCAGTACTTC; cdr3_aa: CASSVRDRGNEQYF
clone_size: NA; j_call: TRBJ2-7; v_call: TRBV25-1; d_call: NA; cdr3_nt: TGTGCCAGCAGTGAAGGTCCTGCGGCAGCCGGGGACTCCTACGAGCAGTACTTC; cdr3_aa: CASSEGPAAAGDSYEQYF
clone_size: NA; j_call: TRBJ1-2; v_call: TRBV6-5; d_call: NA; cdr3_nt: TGTGCCAGCAGTACCAGCTCAGGAGGAAGCTATGGCTACACCTTC; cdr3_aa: CASSTSSGGSYGYTF
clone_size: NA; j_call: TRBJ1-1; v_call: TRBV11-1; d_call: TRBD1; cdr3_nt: TGTGCCAGCAGCCCCGGACAGGGGGACGGGTACACTGAAGCTTTCTTT; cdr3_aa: CASSPGQGDGYTEAFF
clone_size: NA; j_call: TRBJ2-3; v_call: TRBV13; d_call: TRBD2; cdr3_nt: TGTGCCAGCAGCCCCATGAGTAGCGGGGGACCTTTTTCTAGCACAGATACGCAGTATTTT; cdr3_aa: CASSPMSSGGPFSSTDTQYF
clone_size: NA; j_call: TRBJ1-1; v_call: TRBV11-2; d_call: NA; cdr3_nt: TGTGCCAGCAGCTTCTATCTAGCCGTGGGCACTGAAGCTTTCTTT; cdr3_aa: CASSFYLAVGTEAFF
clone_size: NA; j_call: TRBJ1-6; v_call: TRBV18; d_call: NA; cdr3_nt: TGTGCCAGCTCACAACCAGGAGAAAATTCACCCCTCCACTTT; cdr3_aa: CASSQPGENSPLHF
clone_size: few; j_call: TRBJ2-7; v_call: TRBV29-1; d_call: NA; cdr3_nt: TGCAGCGTTGGGCAGTCGTACGAGCAGTACTTC; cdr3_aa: CSVGQSYEQYF
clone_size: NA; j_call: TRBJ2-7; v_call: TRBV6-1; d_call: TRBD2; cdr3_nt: TGTGCCAGCTTCATCACGGGGGGAGAGGGCTACGAGCAGTACTTC; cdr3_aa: CASFITGGEGYEQYF
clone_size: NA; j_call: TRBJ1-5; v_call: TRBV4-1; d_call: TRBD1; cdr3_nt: TGCGCCAGCAGCCAAGGGGACAGGGATAATCAGCCCCAGCATTTT; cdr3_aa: CASSQGDRDNQPQHF
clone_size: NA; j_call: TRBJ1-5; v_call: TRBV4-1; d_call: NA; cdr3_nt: TGCGCCAGCAGCATGCTGACAGCACCCAATCAGCCCCAGCATTTT; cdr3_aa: CASSMLTAPNQPQHF
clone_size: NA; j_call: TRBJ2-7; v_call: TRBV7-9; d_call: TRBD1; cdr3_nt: TGTTCCAGCAGCTCCCCCCGCGACAGGGCTAACGAGCAGTACTTC; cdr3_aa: CSSSSPRDRANEQYF
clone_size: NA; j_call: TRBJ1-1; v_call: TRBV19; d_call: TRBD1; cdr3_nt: TGTGCCAGTAGTAGGGGGACAGGTGCCAAGACTGAAGCTTTCTTT; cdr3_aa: CASSRGTGAKTEAFF
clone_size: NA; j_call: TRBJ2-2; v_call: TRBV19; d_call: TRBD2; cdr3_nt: TGTGCCAGTAGTCCGAGGACTAGCGCAATGAACACCGGGGAGCTGTTTTTT; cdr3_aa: CASSPRTSAMNTGELFF
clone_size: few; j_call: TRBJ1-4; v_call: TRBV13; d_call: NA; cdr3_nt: TGTGCCAGCAGCTTATTTGGGGGGATCGGTGAAAAACTGTTTTTT; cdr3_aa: CASSLFGGIGEKLFF
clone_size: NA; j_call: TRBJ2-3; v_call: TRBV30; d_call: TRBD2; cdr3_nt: TGTGCCTGGAGTGTATCCGGGGGGGAATGTACGCAGTATTTT; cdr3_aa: CAWSVSGGECTQYF
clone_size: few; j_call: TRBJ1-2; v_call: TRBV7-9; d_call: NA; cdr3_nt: TGTGCCAGCAGCTTAGAGGGGTTTAAGGGCCCGGATAACTATGGCTACACCTTC; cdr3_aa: CASSLEGFKGPDNYGYTF
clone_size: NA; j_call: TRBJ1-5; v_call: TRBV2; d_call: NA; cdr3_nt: TGTGCCAGCAGTGACGTGGGCCTTTATAGCAATCAGCCCCAGCATTTT; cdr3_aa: CASSDVGLYSNQPQHF
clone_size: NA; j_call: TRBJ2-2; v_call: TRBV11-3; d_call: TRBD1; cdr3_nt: TGTGCCAGCAGCTTAGGGGACAGGGTTGGGGACACCGGGGAGCTGTTTTTT; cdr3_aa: CASSLGDRVGDTGELFF
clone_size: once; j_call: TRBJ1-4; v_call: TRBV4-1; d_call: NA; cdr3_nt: TGCGCCAGCAGCCAAGATGTTCCATCAACTAATGAAAAACTGTTTTTT; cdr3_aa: CASSQDVPSTNEKLFF
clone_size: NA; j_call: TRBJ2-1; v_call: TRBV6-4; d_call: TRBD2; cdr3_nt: TGTGCCAGCAGTCCAGCGGGGGCCGCAAACAATGAGCAGTTCTTC; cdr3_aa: CASSPAGAANNEQFF
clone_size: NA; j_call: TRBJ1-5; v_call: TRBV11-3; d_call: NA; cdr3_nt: TGTGCCAGCAGCCTTCGACAGGCCCCCAGTCAGCCCCAGCATTTT; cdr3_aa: CASSLRQAPSQPQHF
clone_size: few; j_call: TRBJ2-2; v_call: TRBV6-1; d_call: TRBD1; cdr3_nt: TGTGCCACCGAGGGACAGCGGAACACCGGGGAGCTGTTTTTT; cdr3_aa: CATEGQRNTGELFF
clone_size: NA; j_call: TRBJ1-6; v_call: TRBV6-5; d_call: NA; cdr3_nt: TGTGCCAGCAGTTACTCAGGGGCGGATTCACCCCTCCACTTT; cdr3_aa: CASSYSGADSPLHF
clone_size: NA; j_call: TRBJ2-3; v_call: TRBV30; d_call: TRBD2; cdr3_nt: TGTGCCTGGGGACCTCGACTAGCGGGGGGGGATACGCAGTATTTT; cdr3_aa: CAWGPRLAGGDTQYF
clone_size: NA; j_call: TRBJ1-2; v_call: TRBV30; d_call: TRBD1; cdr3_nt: TGTGCCTGGAGCCCCGACAGGGGCAATGGCTACACCTTC; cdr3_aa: CAWSPDRGNGYTF
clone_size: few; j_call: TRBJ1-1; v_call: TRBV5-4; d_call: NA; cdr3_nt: TGTGCCAGCAGCGAGTGGTGGAACACTGAAGCTTTCTTT; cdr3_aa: CASSEWWNTEAFF
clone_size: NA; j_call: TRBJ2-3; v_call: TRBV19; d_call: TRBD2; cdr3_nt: TGTGCCAGTAGTCCGGGACTAGCGGGGTCCTCACCTAGCACAGATACGCAGTATTTT; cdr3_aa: CASSPGLAGSSPSTDTQYF
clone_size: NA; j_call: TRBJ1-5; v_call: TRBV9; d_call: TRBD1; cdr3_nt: TGTGCCAGCACCCCAGGGGGTGAAAGCAATCAGCCCCAGCATTTT; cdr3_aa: CASTPGGESNQPQHF
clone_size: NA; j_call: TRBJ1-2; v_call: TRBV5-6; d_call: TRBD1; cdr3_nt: TGTGCCAGCAGCGATACGGACAGGGCGGATGGCTACACCTTC; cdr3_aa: CASSDTDRADGYTF
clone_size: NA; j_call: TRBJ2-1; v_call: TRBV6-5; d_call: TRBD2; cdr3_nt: TGTGCCAGCAGCCTTAGCGGGGGGGCCGGTAATGAGCAGTTCTTC; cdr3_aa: CASSLSGGAGNEQFF
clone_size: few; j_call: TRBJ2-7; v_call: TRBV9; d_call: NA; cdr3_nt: TGTGCCAGCAGCGTAGGGAACAGCTACGAGCAGTACTTC; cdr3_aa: CASSVGNSYEQYF
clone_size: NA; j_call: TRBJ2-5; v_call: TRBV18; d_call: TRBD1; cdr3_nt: TGTGCCAGCTCACAGGGACAGCAAGAGACCCAGTACTTC; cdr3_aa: CASSQGQQETQYF
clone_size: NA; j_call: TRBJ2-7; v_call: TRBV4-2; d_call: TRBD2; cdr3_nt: TGTGCCAGCAGCCAAGACCCCGGACTAGCGGGGAGTTACGAGCAGTACTTC; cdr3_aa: CASSQDPGLAGSYEQYF
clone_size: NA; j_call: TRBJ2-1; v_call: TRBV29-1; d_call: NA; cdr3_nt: TGCAGCGTTGAATCGAGCGCCAATGAGCAGTTCTTC; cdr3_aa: CSVESSANEQFF
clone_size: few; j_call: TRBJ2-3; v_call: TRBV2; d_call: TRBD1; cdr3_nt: TGTGCCACTGAGGACAGGGGATACACAGATACGCAGTATTTT; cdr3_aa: CATEDRGYTDTQYF
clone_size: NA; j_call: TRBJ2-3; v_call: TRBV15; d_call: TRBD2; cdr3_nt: TGTGCCACCAGCAGAGAGCGGGGGGGCCGGGCAGATACGCAGTATTTT; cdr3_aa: CATSRERGGRADTQYF
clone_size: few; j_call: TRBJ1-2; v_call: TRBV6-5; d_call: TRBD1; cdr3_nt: TGTGCCAGCAGGCGGACAGGGTCCCGTGGCTACACCTTC; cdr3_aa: CASRRTGSRGYTF
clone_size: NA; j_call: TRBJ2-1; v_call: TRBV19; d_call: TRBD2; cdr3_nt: TGTGCCAGTGGTGACCTCGGGACTAGGGTCCGTGTCTTC; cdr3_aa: CASGDLGTRVRVF
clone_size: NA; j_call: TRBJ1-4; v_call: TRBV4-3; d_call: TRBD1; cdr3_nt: TGCGCCAGCAGCCCGCGGACAGGGAATGAAAAACTGTTTTTT; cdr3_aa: CASSPRTGNEKLFF
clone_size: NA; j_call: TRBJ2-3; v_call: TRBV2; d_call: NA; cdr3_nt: TGTGCCAGCAGTGAAAGGAGTACGCAGTATTTT; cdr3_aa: CASSERSTQYF
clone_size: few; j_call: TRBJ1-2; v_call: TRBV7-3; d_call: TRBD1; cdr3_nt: TGTGCCAGCAGCTCTTTTGTTACAGGGGTCGATGGCTACACCTTC; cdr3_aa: CASSSFVTGVDGYTF
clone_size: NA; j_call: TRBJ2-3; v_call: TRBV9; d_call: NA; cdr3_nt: TGTGCCAGCAGCGTAGGGACGGGGGGCGTAACAGATACGCAGTATTTT; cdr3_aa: CASSVGTGGVTDTQYF
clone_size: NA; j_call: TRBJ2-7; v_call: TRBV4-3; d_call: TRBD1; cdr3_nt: TGCGCCAGCAGCCCGGGGACAGGGAACGAGCAGTACTTC; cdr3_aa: CASSPGTGNEQYF
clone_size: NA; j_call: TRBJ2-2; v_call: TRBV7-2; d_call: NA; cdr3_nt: TGTGCCAGCAGCTCCGGCGGGGGCCACACCGGGGAGCTGTTTTTT; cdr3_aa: CASSSGGGHTGELFF
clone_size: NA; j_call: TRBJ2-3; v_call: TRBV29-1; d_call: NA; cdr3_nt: TGCAGCGTTGAATTTTACAGGGGCACAGATACGCAGTATTTT; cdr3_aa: CSVEFYRGTDTQYF
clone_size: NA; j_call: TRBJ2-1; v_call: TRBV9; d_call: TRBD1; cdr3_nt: TGTGCCAGCAGCGTAAGGGGACAGGGGTCTCATGAGCAGTTCTTC; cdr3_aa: CASSVRGQGSHEQFF
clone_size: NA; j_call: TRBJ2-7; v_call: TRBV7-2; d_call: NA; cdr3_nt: TGTGCCAGCAGTCCACCGGGGGTCTCCTACGAGCAGTACTTC; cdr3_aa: CASSPPGVSYEQYF
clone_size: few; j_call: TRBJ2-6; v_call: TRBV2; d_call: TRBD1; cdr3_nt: TGTGCCAGTCGGGTAACAGGGGGAAGCTCTGGGGCCAACGTCCTGACTTTC; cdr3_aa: CASRVTGGSSGANVLTF
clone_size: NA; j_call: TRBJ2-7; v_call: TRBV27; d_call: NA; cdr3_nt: TGTGCCAGCAGTTCCAACCCCATGGGGAGGACGGCGGAGCAGTACTTC; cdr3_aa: CASSSNPMGRTAEQYF